Following are 5 T cell receptor beta chains from one sample sequenced in a study of OX40 agonist ivuxolimab in advanced cancers. Using immunoSEQ multiplex PCR, the repertoire was profiled, and TCRdb retains in-frame clones only, with some absent. The table records 50,000 to 80,000 clones, 80% to 90% of them present only once. The sample consisted of CD4+ or CD8+ T cells sorted from blood, taken in a trial of the OX40 agonist ivuxolimab. The source is an adult with an advanced solid tumor such as melanoma, head and neck, liver or kidney cancer.

The genes are TRBV5-1 and TRBJ2-7; D remains ambiguous. V gave up 3 bases and J gave up 0 bases, with 10 bases separating them. The CDR3 sequence is 14 residues long. Germline CDR1 is SGHRS and CDR2 is YFSETQ. The CDR3 region has the DNA TGCGCCAGCAGCTCATATATGGCCTCCTACGAGCAGTACTTC. It yields the protein CASSSYMASYEQYF. The variable domain in full, with the rest retrieved from reference TRBV5-1 and TRBJ2-7, is KAGVTQTPRYLIKTRGQQVTLSCSPISGHRSVSWYQQTPGQGLQFLFEYFSETQRNKGNFPGRFSGRQFSNSRSEMNVSTLELGDSALYLCASSSYMASYEQYFGPGTRLTVT.

This clone was seen only a few times. V and J are TRBV30 and TRBJ1-1; tentatively, D is TRBD1 (6 bases). Per the germline V gene, CDR1 is GTSNPN and CDR2 is SVGIG (reference sequence). The CDR3 is made up of 13 amino acids. V was trimmed by 2 bases and J by 3 bases, leaving 10 bases between them. In nucleotides, the CDR3 is TGTGCCTGGAGTAACAGGGTGGACACTGAAGCTTTCTTT. Encoded protein: CAWSNRVDTEAFF.

The genes are TRBV6-5 and TRBJ1-1; D might be TRBD1 (6 bases). Germline CDR1 and CDR2: MNHEY and SVGAGI. V lost 6 bases to trimming and J lost 3 bases, with 8 bases between them. The length of the CDR3 is 12 residues. This chain's CDR3 is CASSQGYTEAFF. CDR3 DNA: TGTGCCAGCAGCCAGGGGTACACTGAAGCTTTCTTT.

The rearrangement joins TRBV5-6 to TRBJ2-7, with a possible D match to TRBD1 (5 bases). Between the trimmed V and J ends, which lost 1 base and 4 bases, there was a span of 9 bases. Per the germline V gene, CDR1 is SGHDT and CDR2 is YYEEEE. The CDR3 is made up of 13 amino acids. CDR3 amino acids: CASSLRQSYEQYF. DNA of the CDR3: TGTGCCAGCAGCTTGAGACAGTCATACGAGCAGTACTTC.

Only one count was recorded for this clone. The chain recombines TRBV19 with TRBJ2-2, with 10 positions matching TRBD1. V lost 0 bases and J lost 3; bases outside the gene matches: 7. The germline V gene encodes CDR1 LNHDA and CDR2 SQIVND (reference sequence). This CDR3 spans 18 amino acids. CDR3 coding DNA: TGTGCCAGTAGTATAGACCCCCCCGGGACAGGGGACACCGGGGAGCTGTTTTTT. Translated, it gives CASSIDPPGTGDTGELFF.